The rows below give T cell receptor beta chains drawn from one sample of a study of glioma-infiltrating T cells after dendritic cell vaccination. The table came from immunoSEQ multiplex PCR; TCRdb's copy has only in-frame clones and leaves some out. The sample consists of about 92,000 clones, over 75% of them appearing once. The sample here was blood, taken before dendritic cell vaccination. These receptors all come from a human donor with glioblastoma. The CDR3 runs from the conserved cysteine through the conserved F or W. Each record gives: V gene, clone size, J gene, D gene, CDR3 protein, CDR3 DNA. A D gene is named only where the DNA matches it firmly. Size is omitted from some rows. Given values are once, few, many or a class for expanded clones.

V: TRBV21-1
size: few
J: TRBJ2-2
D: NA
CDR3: CASSPGASGNTGELFF
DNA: TGTGCCAGCAGTCCTGGGGCTAGCGGGAACACCGGGGAGCTGTTTTTT

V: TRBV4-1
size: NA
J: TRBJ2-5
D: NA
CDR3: CASSQDGRQETQYF
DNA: TGCGCCAGCAGCCAAGACGGGAGACAAGAGACCCAGTACTTC

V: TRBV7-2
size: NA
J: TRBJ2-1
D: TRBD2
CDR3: CASSLARGLAANEQFF
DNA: TGTGCCAGCAGCTTAGCGCGTGGACTAGCGGCCAATGAGCAGTTCTTC

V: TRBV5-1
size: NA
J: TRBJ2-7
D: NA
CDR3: CASSPIGARTYEQYF
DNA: TGCGCCAGCAGCCCCATTGGGGCACGTACCTACGAGCAGTACTTC

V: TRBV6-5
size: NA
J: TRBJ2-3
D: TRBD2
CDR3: CASSYWEGGPTDTQYF
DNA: TGTGCCAGCAGTTACTGGGAGGGAGGGCCGACAGATACGCAGTATTTT

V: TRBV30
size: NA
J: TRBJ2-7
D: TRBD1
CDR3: CAWSKSGGQHYYEQYF
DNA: TGTGCCTGGAGTAAGTCAGGGGGACAGCACTACTACGAGCAGTACTTC

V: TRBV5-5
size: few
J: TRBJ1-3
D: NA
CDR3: CASSLIQGMGNTIYF
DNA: TGTGCCAGCAGCTTGATACAGGGTATGGGAAACACCATATATTTT

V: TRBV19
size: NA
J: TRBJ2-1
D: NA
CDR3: CASSSGIGNEQFF
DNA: TGTGCCAGTAGTAGCGGGATTGGGAATGAGCAGTTCTTC

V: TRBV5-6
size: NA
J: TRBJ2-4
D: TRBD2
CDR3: CASSDTGTRSSNIQYF
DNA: TGTGCCAGCAGCGATACCGGGACTAGAAGTTCAAACATTCAGTACTTC

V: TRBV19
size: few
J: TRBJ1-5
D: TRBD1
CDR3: CASTTSGTGQQPQHF
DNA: TGTGCCAGTACGACCTCCGGGACAGGGCAACAGCCCCAGCATTTT

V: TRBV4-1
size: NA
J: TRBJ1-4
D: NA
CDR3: CASSLWTATNEKLFF
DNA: TGCGCCAGCAGCTTATGGACAGCAACTAATGAAAAACTGTTTTTT

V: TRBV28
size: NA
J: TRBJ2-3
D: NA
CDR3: CASSLVGASTDTQYF
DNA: TGTGCCAGCAGTTTAGTGGGAGCAAGCACAGATACGCAGTATTTT

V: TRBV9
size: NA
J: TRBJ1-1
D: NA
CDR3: CASSVGSGGGTEAFF
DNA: TGTGCCAGCAGCGTAGGTTCCGGGGGGGGGACTGAAGCTTTCTTT

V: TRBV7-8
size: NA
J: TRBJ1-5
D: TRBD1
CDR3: CASSLEGGSGNQPQHF
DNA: TGTGCCAGCAGCTTAGAAGGGGGCTCGGGCAATCAGCCCCAGCATTTT

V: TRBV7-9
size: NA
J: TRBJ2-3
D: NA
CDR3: CASSASQAPGTDTQYF
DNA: TGTGCCAGCAGCGCCTCACAGGCCCCCGGGACAGATACGCAGTATTTT

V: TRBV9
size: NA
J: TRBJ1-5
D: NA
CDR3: CASSVGGGGQPQHF
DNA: TGTGCCAGCAGCGTAGGTGGGGGCGGTCAGCCCCAGCATTTT

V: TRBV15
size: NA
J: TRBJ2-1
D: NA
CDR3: CATSRDQGDGVEEQFF
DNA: TGTGCCACCAGCAGAGATCAGGGTGATGGCGTGGAGGAGCAGTTCTTC

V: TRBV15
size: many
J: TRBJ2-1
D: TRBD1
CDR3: CATSPGTGEDEQFF
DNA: TGTGCCACCAGCCCCGGGACAGGGGAAGATGAGCAGTTCTTC

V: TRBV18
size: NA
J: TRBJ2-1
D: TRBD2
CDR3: CASSPSGRPYNEQFF
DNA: TGTGCCAGCTCGCCTAGCGGTCGGCCCTACAATGAGCAGTTCTTC

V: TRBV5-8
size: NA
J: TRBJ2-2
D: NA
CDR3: CASSSSTGLNTGELFF
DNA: TGTGCCAGCAGCTCTTCGACTGGACTAAACACCGGGGAGCTGTTTTTT

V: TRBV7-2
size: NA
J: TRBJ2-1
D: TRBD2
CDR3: CASSFRGTTYNEQFF
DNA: TGTGCCAGCAGCTTTCGCGGGACTACTTACAATGAGCAGTTCTTC

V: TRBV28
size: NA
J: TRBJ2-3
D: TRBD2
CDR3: CASTTSGRDGDTQYF
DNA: TGTGCCAGCACGACTAGCGGGAGAGATGGAGATACGCAGTATTTT

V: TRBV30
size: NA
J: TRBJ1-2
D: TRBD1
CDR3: CAWSVNRGVYGYTF
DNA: TGTGCCTGGAGTGTAAACAGGGGGGTGTATGGCTACACCTTC